This T cell receptor (beta chain) was obtained from a study of tissue T cells after allogeneic stem cell transplantation. Overall study context: Several unmodified and three CD34-selected T-cell-depleted grafts went to graft-versus-host disease patients. Study-wide results and caveats: Anatomically similar tissues had similar TCR repertoires within each patient. Only a limited share of tissue TCRs appeared in blood or spleen.

This clone was picked up a small number of times. What it recognizes is unknown. CDR3 sequences, V/J genes, frequencies and template counts came from survey-depth TCRbeta sequencing. The assay was immunoSEQ multiplex PCR, and TCRdb's table has in-frame clones only and misses some. The top ten clones hold roughly 2% of a sample with some 25,000 clones, roughly nine tenths of them seen once. Germline assignment: CDR1 SGHDT and CDR2 YYEEEE. V was clipped by 4 bases and J by 4 bases, with 14 bases between them. The CDR3 has 14 amino acids. The rearrangement uses TRBV5-6 and TRBJ1-2; D is possibly TRBD1 (6 bases). The receptor's source is a male donor aged 60 or older who later had graft-versus-host disease after an allogeneic stem cell transplant. Sample: blood, taken before transplantation. CDR3 in amino acids: CASSQMDRSYGYTF. The DNA of the CDR3 is TGTGCCAGCAGCCAGATGGACAGAAGCTATGGCTACACCTTC.